The TCR beta chain described here comes from a study of blood T cell repertoires in COVID-19. Study-wide context: Samples representing acute and convalescent COVID-19 were sourced from the United States, Italy and Spain. T cells, B-cell-depleted T cells, or PBMCs supplied cDNA or gDNA.

As processed by the authors: Scientists estimated how many nucleated cells there were by amplifying reference gene primers. Measured with immunoSEQ multiplex PCR; TCRdb has only the in-frame clones, and not every one. Clone size and the V and J calls come from that table; the DNA yielded D and trimming. The data contain over 150,000 clones, around 87% of them seen just once; the ten biggest clones take up 2.5% to 3.5%. The CDR3 runs to 13 residues. Germline V gene sequence: CDR1 SEHNR, CDR2 FQNEAQ (reference sequence). The ends lost 8 bases at V and 2 bases at J; junction bases unmatched: 6. This receptor was identified in a man aged 35 to 55 with active or convalescent COVID-19. The chain employs TRBV7-9 and TRBJ2-7; 7 bases map to TRBD2. The sample was peripheral blood. The CDR3 bases are TGTGCCAGCTGGGGGGGTCCCGCCTACGAGCAGTACTTC. Its translation is CASWGGPAYEQYF.